The rows below give T cell receptor beta chains drawn from one sample of a study of vaccination effects on CD4 cells after COVID-19. Which antigens these TCRs recognize remains unknown. Using immunoSEQ multiplex PCR, the repertoire was profiled, and TCRdb retains in-frame clones only, with some absent. In the table there are tens of thousands of clones, more than 60% of which are singletons. The starting material was CD4+ T cells from PBMCs cultured with SARS-CoV-2 spike peptides, obtained before COVID-19 vaccination. The receptors come from a human donor who received a COVID-19 vaccine. Both conserved end residues are part of each CDR3. D genes are given only for firm matches.

>TRBV6-5|-|TRBJ2-5|13
CASSMRVGETQYF
>TRBV4-2|TRBD2|TRBJ2-1|17
CASSLPSSSGGYNEQFF
>TRBV19|TRBD2|TRBJ2-3|14
CASSSGSWADTQYF
>TRBV5-1|-|TRBJ2-1|12
CASSTPPGEQFF
>TRBV18|-|TRBJ2-2|10
CARLTGELFF
>TRBV19|TRBD1|TRBJ2-7|14
CASMVDRGSYEQYF
>TRBV2|-|TRBJ2-7|13
CASSELELFEQYF
>TRBV6-1|TRBD1|TRBJ1-5|17
CASSEWLGTGEWQPQHF
>TRBV5-4|TRBD1|TRBJ2-7|15
CASSPGGQGGYEQYF
>TRBV29-1|-|TRBJ1-5|13
CSVAFGGNQPQHF
>TRBV6-1|TRBD1|TRBJ2-7|15
CASSDGGTGAYEQYF
>TRBV7-2|-|TRBJ2-7|14
CASSSGAQTYEQYF
>TRBV7-9|-|TRBJ1-4|12
CAHEGSSEKLFF
>TRBV5-1|-|TRBJ2-1|16
CASSLGHSLSYNEQFF
>TRBV27|-|TRBJ1-2|14
CASSFRDLNGGYTF
>TRBV4-2|-|TRBJ1-6|15
CASSQDPQGDSPLHF
>TRBV6-2/TRBV6-3|-|TRBJ1-5|17
CASSYRPVSRGNQPQHF
>TRBV3-1/TRBV3-2|TRBD1|TRBJ2-1|14
CASRQGGRYNEQFF
>TRBV4-1|-|TRBJ2-6|15
CASSNGGAGANVLTF
>TRBV2|-|TRBJ1-1|13
CASSTRTDTEAFF
>TRBV20-1|TRBD2|TRBJ2-1|13
CSASSGRENEQFF
>TRBV7-7|-|TRBJ1-2|16
CASSLSYLDSTYGYTF
>TRBV18|-|TRBJ1-5|17
CASSQTALDYSNQPQHF
>TRBV12-3/TRBV12-4|TRBD1|TRBJ1-2|13
CASRGQGVYGYTF
>TRBV5-6|-|TRBJ1-2|13
CASSLGSNYGYTF
>TRBV7-8|TRBD2|TRBJ2-4|15
CASSLSGRTAGIQYF
>TRBV4-3|-|TRBJ1-2|17
CASSQFSGVPDSYGYTF
>TRBV12-3/TRBV12-4|-|TRBJ2-7|13
CASRDWQGYEQYF
>TRBV20-1|TRBD2|TRBJ2-1|15
CSASRSAGVYNEQFF
>TRBV29-1|TRBD1|TRBJ1-6|13
CSARQGQDSPLHF
>TRBV5-4|-|TRBJ2-1|13
CASRAPGTNEQFF
>TRBV5-1|TRBD1|TRBJ1-6|14
CASTDGQANSPLHF
>TRBV21-1|-|TRBJ1-3|13
CASRASHGNTIYF
>TRBV19|TRBD2|TRBJ2-1|14
CASSIGTSGGKQFF
>TRBV29-1|TRBD1|TRBJ2-7|12
CSVGQGAYEQYF
>TRBV6-2/TRBV6-3|-|TRBJ2-3|15
CASSYSFDSTDTQYF
>TRBV5-1|-|TRBJ1-1|14
CASSLEAMNTEAFF
>TRBV3-1/TRBV3-2|-|TRBJ1-6|14
CASSQRDLGSPLHF
>TRBV4-1|-|TRBJ2-1|15
CASSRGRGFYNEQFF
>TRBV28|-|TRBJ1-2|14
CASRAGTEDYGYTF
>TRBV21-1|-|TRBJ1-4|18
CASSKAVAGRSTNEKLFF
>TRBV6-1|-|TRBJ1-1|12
CASSEATGEAFF
>TRBV19|TRBD2|TRBJ2-2|18
CASSIPGGRMANTGELFF
>TRBV12-3/TRBV12-4|-|TRBJ1-1|13
CASTSSSGTEAFF
>TRBV5-6|-|TRBJ1-2|12
CASRESGHGYTF
>TRBV27|-|TRBJ2-2|15
CASSYSALYTGELFF
>TRBV19|-|TRBJ2-2|17
CASSIAWPWGDTGELFF
>TRBV3-1/TRBV3-2|-|TRBJ1-5|14
CASSASGPNQPQHF
>TRBV5-1|TRBD1|TRBJ1-6|15
CASRGITGDNSPLHF
>TRBV5-1|-|TRBJ1-3|18
CASSLAGISVRRGNTIYF
>TRBV7-9|-|TRBJ1-2|17
CASSPSVGRGGNYGYTF
>TRBV28|-|TRBJ1-2|16
CASSLGGQGIQYGYTF
>TRBV28|TRBD2|TRBJ2-5|16
CASSSESGTRRETQYF
>TRBV5-1|-|TRBJ1-3|15
CASSLALGSGNTIYF
>TRBV5-4|-|TRBJ1-1|14
CASSLEVGGAEAFF
>TRBV5-8|TRBD1|TRBJ1-1|11
CASSSTGAAFF
>TRBV20-1|-|TRBJ1-4|11
CSARVREKLFF